This T cell receptor beta chain was recovered during a study of blood T cell repertoires in COVID-19. Study background: Sample material is recorded as cDNA or gDNA derived from T cells, B-cell-depleted T cells, or PBMCs.

The method was immunoSEQ multiplex PCR; TCRdb's version includes in-frame clones alone and lacks a portion of them. The profile shows 300,000 to 400,000 clones, more than 75% of them singletons. The TCR originated in a man aged 50-60 years with active or convalescent COVID-19. Specimen: peripheral blood.

The CDR3 nucleotides read TGTGCCAGCAGCTTAGTCGACACATCGGGAGAGCAGTACTTC. Translation: CASSLVDTSGEQYF. The chain uses TRBV7-8 and TRBJ2-7; perhaps TRBD2 as D (5 bases). The CDR3 consists of 14 residues. V was shortened by 1 base and J by 7 bases, with 14 bases between the two germline ends. Germline V gene data show CDR1 as SGHVS and CDR2 as FQNEAQ.